Here is one T cell receptor beta chain with its context. Its antigen has not been determined. No much larger clone is present one base from it, and per-base qualities are unavailable. The entry originates in a study of OX40 agonist ivuxolimab in advanced cancers. Study-level background: Ivuxolimab was a fully human IgG2 agonistic monoclonal antibody targeting the costimulatory receptor OX40 (CD134). In the dose-escalation cohort, about four fifths of patients were male, and the mean age was approximately 60 years with a range of roughly 23 to 79. Intravenous ivuxolimab was administered to patients every 2 weeks at six dose levels: 0.01, 0.1, 0.3, 1.5, 3 and 10 mg/kg. Peripheral TCRbeta sequencing aimed to test whether ivuxolimab altered TCR sequence diversity and caused clonal T-cell expansion. Among the approximately 50 dose-escalation patients, some 20 had hepatocellular carcinoma, 15 or so melanoma, 9 renal cell carcinoma and 9 head and neck cancer. The paper covers the monotherapy dose-escalation part of the phase I ivuxolimab trial, which included N of about 50 patients. Partial responses were achieved by three dose-escalation patients, of whom one had hepatocellular carcinoma and two had cutaneous melanoma. Patients were allowed to have had prior anti-PD-1, anti-PD-L1 or anti-CTLA-4 therapy, and roughly 40% of the dose-escalation patients had been treated with checkpoint inhibitors.

Results and caveats for the whole study, not just this receptor: The antigen specificity of the clonally expanded peripheral T cells was not determined. At doses of 0.1 to 3.0 mg/kg, clonal expansion of both CD4+ and CD8+ T cells in blood was seen between baseline and week 6. On average, CD8+ T cells showed more expanded clones than CD4+ T cells after ivuxolimab. Low levels of normalized T-cell clonal expansion were also seen in some nonresponding patients. Partial responders in the 0.1-3.0 mg/kg groups had among the lowest normalized peripheral clonal expansion, especially among CD8+ T cells.

Genomic DNA was isolated from the sorted cells so that the TCRbeta CDR3 region could be sequenced. TCRbeta CDR3 regions were sequenced using the immunoSEQ Assay. TCRdb stores this immuneACCESS table with in-frame sequences only. Part of the clones is absent; in the studies checked, under half of the shortfall reflects unresolved V genes, and no reason is known for the rest. The table for this sample lists under 85,000 clones; around 84% of them were counted only once. The ten largest account for 2.4% of the sample. The trial excluded patients who had a history of autoimmune disease or who were on systemic immunosuppression. Peripheral blood for TCR sequencing was collected from all dose cohorts at baseline, on cycle 4 day 1, and on cycle 7 day 1. The samples were drawn from a first-in-human, open-label, multicenter phase I dose-escalation trial of ivuxolimab. Adults with locally advanced or metastatic head and neck squamous cell, hepatocellular, melanoma or renal cell carcinoma were enrolled in the trial. Before TCR sequencing, CD4+ and CD8+ T cells were separately sorted from peripheral blood.

The CDR3 numbers 16 residues from cysteine through phenylalanine. The DNA shown is the 48-base CDR3, in frame from base 1. A distance of 15 bases separates the germline ends of V and J, which lose 6 bases and 0 bases respectively. According to the germline V gene, CDR1 reads ENHRY and CDR2 reads SYGVKD. The receptor comes from an adult with an advanced solid tumor such as melanoma, head and neck, liver or kidney cancer. The chain is assembled from TRBV10-3 and TRBJ1-3; TRBD1 might be the D gene, on 5 matching bases. Sequenced here: CD4+ or CD8+ T cells sorted from blood, sampled in a trial of the OX40 agonist ivuxolimab. The sequenced DNA is TGTGCCATCAGCCGTACGGGGGTCTCCTCTGGAAACACCATATATTTT. Its amino acids are CAISRTGVSSGNTIYF.